These 18 T cell receptor beta chains were all obtained from the same sample, sequenced in a study of Ad26.COV2.S vaccination and SARS-CoV-2 variants. Here immunoSEQ multiplex PCR was the method, and the copy in TCRdb shows in-frame clones only, minus some. The sample consists of 200,000 to 250,000 clones, over 75% of them appearing once. Specified treatment: some 20 received Ad26.COV2.S at low or high dose, single or two shots; roughly five received placebo; per-sample allocation not given. Sampling occurred on day 63 after the first vaccine or placebo injection. This specimen was peripheral blood, taken in a trial of Ad26.COV2.S vaccine versus placebo. The receptors derive from a person between 18 and 59 years old who received the Ad26.COV2.S COVID-19 vaccine or a placebo.

The chain uses TRBV6-2 or TRBV6-3 and TRBJ1-2; D unclear. CDR3 length: 16 residues. Germline CDR1 MNHEY, CDR2 SVGEGT. V was cut by 4 bases and J by 4 bases, with 19 bases left in between. Here the CDR3 reads CASSLDRGTSSYGYTF. The CDR3 region has the DNA TGTGCCAGCAGTTTAGACCGGGGAACATCCAGCTATGGCTACACCTTC.

The chain recombines TRBV6-5 with TRBJ2-5, with D hard to call. From germline, CDR1 is MNHEY and CDR2 SVGAGI. The CDR3 runs to 13 residues. V was shortened by 9 bases and J by 5 bases, with 16 bases between the two germline ends. The CDR3, as DNA: TGTGCCAGTCAAGGGTGGGCAGGCGAGACCCAGTACTTC. Residues: CASQGWAGETQYF.

The gene calls are TRBV6-1 and TRBJ1-4; D not certain. The germline V gene has CDR1 MNHNS and CDR2 SASEGT. The CDR3 is 15 amino acids. Trimming left V 1 base short and J 0 bases short, with 6 bases between. The CDR3: CASSEGATTNEKLFF. The CDR3 region has the DNA TGTGCCAGCAGTGAAGGGGCAACAACTAATGAAAAACTGTTTTTT.

The V call is TRBV19, the J call TRBJ1-1; perhaps TRBD1 as D (6 bases). Per the germline V gene, CDR1 is LNHDA and CDR2 is SQIVND (reference sequence). There are 13 residues in the CDR3. Trimming shortened V by 7 bases and J by 7 bases, and 16 bases separated the two germline ends. The DNA for the CDR3 is TGTGCCAGTATTCAACAGGGCTCCCTTGAAGCTTTCTTT. Translating it yields CASIQQGSLEAFF.

The chain couples TRBV27 to TRBJ2-3; 9 bases fit TRBD1. J was trimmed by 1 base and V by 2 bases; bases with no gene match: 16. CDR3 length: 20 amino acids. Germline values: CDR1 MNHEY, CDR2 SMNVEV (reference sequence). CDR3 region: CASSLGRSGRGTGRTDTQYF. The CDR3 DNA follows: TGTGCCAGCAGTTTAGGACGTTCAGGAAGGGGGACAGGGCGCACAGATACGCAGTATTTT.

The chain uses TRBV10-3 and TRBJ2-3; possibly TRBD2 for D (6 bases). CDR1 ENHRY and CDR2 SYGVKD come from the germline V gene. CDR3 length equals 14 residues. Trimming took 6 bases from V and 2 from J, leaving 12 bases between them. CDR3 loop: CAIRVAVPTDTQYF. The CDR3 DNA is TGTGCCATCAGGGTAGCGGTGCCCACAGATACGCAGTATTTT.

The genes are TRBV5-5 and TRBJ1-2, with TRBD1 matching over 11 bases. V shed 4 bases, J shed 3 bases, and the junction held 5 bases outside the gene matches. CDR3 size: 15 residues. Germline CDR1 is SGHKS and CDR2 is YYEKEE (reference sequence). The CDR3 DNA is TGTGCCAGCAGCGGACAGGGGGCATGGGACTATGGCTACACCTTC. As protein: CASSGQGAWDYGYTF.

This rearrangement joins TRBV6-6 to TRBJ1-3; D call uncertain. CDR3 length: 15 amino acids. Trimming pared 6 bases from V and 0 bases from J, leaving 12 bases between. CDR1 MNHNY and CDR2 SVGAGI come from the germline V gene (reference sequence). CDR3 DNA sequence: TGTGCCAGCAGACCTCAGTCAAGCTCTGGAAACACCATATATTTT. Translated, it gives CASRPQSSSGNTIYF.

The rearrangement uses TRBV5-1 and TRBJ1-4; 7 bases are a match to TRBD1. Germline CDR1 is SGHRS and CDR2 is YFSETQ. The trim removed 2 bases at V and 7 bases at J, leaving 14 bases unmatched. The CDR3 is made up of 17 amino acids. DNA of the CDR3: TGCGCCAGCAGCTTTAACCCCTTTGGGACAGAGGCTGAAAAACTGTTTTTT. Amino acid sequence: CASSFNPFGTEAEKLFF.

The V gene is TRBV19, the J gene TRBJ2-2; 13 nucleotides match TRBD2. J was trimmed by 0 bases and V by 3 bases; bases with no gene match: 4. This CDR3 comprises 18 residues. CDR1 and CDR2 (germline): LNHDA, SQIVND (reference sequence). The CDR3, as DNA: TGTGCCAGTAGTATGGGGACTAGCGGGGCGGCGAACACCGGGGAGCTGTTTTTT. Translated: CASSMGTSGAANTGELFF.

The V call is TRBV6-5, the J call TRBJ2-7; D tentatively fits TRBD1 or TRBD2 (5 bases each). Germline V gene data show CDR1 as MNHEY and CDR2 as SVGAGI. The CDR3 is 15 amino acids. V lost 6 bases to trimming and J lost 1 base, with 16 bases between them. The CDR3 spells CASSVNRDPSYEQYF. The CDR3 nucleotides read TGTGCCAGCAGCGTTAACCGGGACCCATCCTACGAGCAGTACTTC.

This clone was found once. This rearrangement joins TRBV7-8 to TRBJ2-7, with TRBD1 matching 9 bases. The germline gives CDR1 SGHVS, CDR2 FQNEAQ. Trimming took 5 bases from V and 3 from J; bases not matched to a gene: 5. This CDR3 is built from 14 residues. The CDR3 loop is CASSRPGQGYEQYF. As DNA, the CDR3 is TGTGCCAGCAGCCGGCCGGGACAGGGCTACGAGCAGTACTTC.

The chain combines TRBV11-2 with TRBJ2-3, with TRBD2 matching over 9 bases. V gave up 5 bases and J gave up 6 bases; unmatched junction bases: 9. This CDR3 is 15 amino acids long. In germline, CDR1 is SGHAT, CDR2 FQNNGV. DNA for the CDR3: TGTGCCAGCAGCCGAGCGGGGGGAGGGCTGGATACGCAGTATTTT. Amino acids: CASSRAGGGLDTQYF.

V usage is TRBV30 and J usage is TRBJ2-7; 7 bases fit TRBD1. The CDR3 has 12 residues. The germline CDR1 and CDR2 sequences are GTSNPN and SVGIG (reference sequence). V shed 0 bases, J shed 10 bases, and the junction held 6 bases outside the gene matches. CDR3 sequence (DNA): TGTGCCTGGAGTGTACCCGACAGGGTTCAGTACTTC. Its protein is CAWSVPDRVQYF.

This chain connects TRBV7-3 to TRBJ2-3; TRBD2 agrees at 7 bases. In germline, CDR1 is SGHTA, CDR2 FQGTGA. J gave up 4 bases and V 5 bases, and 6 bases lay outside the gene matches. The CDR3 totals 14 residues. The CDR3 DNA follows: TGTGCCAGCAGCCCCTCTGGGGGGGCAGATACGCAGTATTTT. Translating it yields CASSPSGGADTQYF.

This chain links TRBV30 with TRBJ1-1; no reliable D call. Looked up from germline, CDR1 is GTSNPN and CDR2 is SVGIG (reference sequence). There are 13 residues in the CDR3. The V end was cut by 5 bases, the J end by 2 bases, with 12 bases between. CDR3 residues: CAWLRVFNTEAFF. CDR3 sequence (DNA): TGTGCCTGGTTAAGGGTATTTAACACTGAAGCTTTCTTT. Drawing the rest from reference TRBV30 and TRBJ1-1, the complete variable domain is SQTIHQWPATLVQPVGSPLSLECTVEGTSNPNLYWYRQAAGRGLQLLFYSVGIGQISSEVPQNLSASRPQDRQFILSSKKLLLSDSGFYLCAWLRVFNTEAFFGQGTRLTVV.

The J gene is TRBJ1-2, the V gene TRBV12-3 or TRBV12-4, with D maybe TRBD1 (6 bases). Between the trimmed V and J ends, which lost 5 bases and 7 bases, there was a span of 14 bases. The CDR3 is made up of 13 amino acids. DNA of the CDR3: TGTGCCAGCAGTCCCGGGACATCCCCTGGCTACACCTTC. Protein: CASSPGTSPGYTF.

This chain links TRBV7-2 with TRBJ1-4, with 7 bases matching TRBD1. The CDR3 consists of 15 residues. J gave up 5 bases and V 5 bases, and 8 bases lay outside the gene matches. Germline CDR1 and CDR2: SGHTA and FQGNSA. CDR3 residues: CASSRQQGTNEKLFF. The CDR3 DNA is TGTGCCAGCAGCAGGCAACAGGGGACCAATGAAAAACTGTTTTTT.